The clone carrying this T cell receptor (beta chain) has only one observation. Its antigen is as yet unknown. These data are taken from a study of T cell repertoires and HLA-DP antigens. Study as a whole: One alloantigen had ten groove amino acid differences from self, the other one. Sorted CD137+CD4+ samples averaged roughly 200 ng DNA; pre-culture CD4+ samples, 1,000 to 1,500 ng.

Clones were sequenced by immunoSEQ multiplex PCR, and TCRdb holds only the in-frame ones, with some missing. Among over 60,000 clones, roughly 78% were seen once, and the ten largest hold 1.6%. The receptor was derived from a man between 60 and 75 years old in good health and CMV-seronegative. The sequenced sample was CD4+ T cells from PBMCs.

Here the CDR3 reads CASARQMNTEAFF. In DNA, the CDR3 is TGTGCCAGTGCGCGGCAGATGAACACTGAAGCTTTCTTT. The rearrangement links TRBV7-2 to TRBJ1-1; D is undetermined. Germline V gives CDR1 SGHTA, CDR2 FQGNSA. With 9 bases removed from V and 0 bases from J, the gap between germline ends came to 11 bases. This CDR3 is 13 amino acids long.